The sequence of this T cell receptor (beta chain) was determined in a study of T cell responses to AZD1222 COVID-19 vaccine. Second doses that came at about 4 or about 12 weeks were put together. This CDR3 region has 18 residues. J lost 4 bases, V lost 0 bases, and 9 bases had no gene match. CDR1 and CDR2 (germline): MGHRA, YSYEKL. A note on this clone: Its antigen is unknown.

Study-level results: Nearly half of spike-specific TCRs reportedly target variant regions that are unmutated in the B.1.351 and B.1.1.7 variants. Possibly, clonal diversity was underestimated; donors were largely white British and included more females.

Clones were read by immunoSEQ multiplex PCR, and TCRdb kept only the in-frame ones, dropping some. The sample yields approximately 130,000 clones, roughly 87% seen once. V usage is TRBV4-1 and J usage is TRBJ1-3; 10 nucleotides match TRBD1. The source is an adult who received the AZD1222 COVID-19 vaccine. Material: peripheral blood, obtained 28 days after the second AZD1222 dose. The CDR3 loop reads CASSQDGDRGRSGNTIYF. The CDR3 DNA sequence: TGCGCCAGCAGCCAAGATGGGGACAGGGGAAGATCGGGAAACACCATATATTTT.